These 21 T cell receptor beta chains came from one sample sequenced in a study of blood T cells in healthy people across ages. A second PCR of roughly 7 to 11 cycles used a sample-barcoded 5' primer and a J-beta primer mix. TCRdb recomputed calls from the 5' RACE reads with MiXCR, one row per CDR3 protein. Here the sample spans 650,000 to 1,000,000 distinct CDR3 sequences, around half being singletons. Sequencing was done on a sample of blood. The receptors were sampled from a man aged 80 or over in good health.

The chain has TRBV12-3 or TRBV12-4 and TRBJ2-7; D is unclear. The CDR3 extends over 13 amino acids. Between the trimmed V and J ends, which lost 9 bases and 4 bases, there was a span of 16 bases. CDR3 nucleotide sequence: TGTGCCAGTTCAGACGCTTTTGTGTACGAGCAGTACTTC. Its protein is CASSDAFVYEQYF.

The J gene is TRBJ2-1, the V gene TRBV30; 8 bases fit TRBD2. Per germline, CDR1 GTSNPN and CDR2 SVGIG (reference sequence). CDR3 length: 18 residues. Unmatched junction bases numbered 15, after V lost 2 bases and J lost 3 bases. The CDR3: CAWSTEMTGTRYYNEQFF. The CDR3 DNA is TGTGCCTGGAGTACAGAAATGACCGGGACTAGGTACTACAATGAGCAGTTCTTC. Based on the CDR3 plus reference TRBV30 and TRBJ2-1, the full variable domain is SQTIHQWPATLVQPVGSPLSLECTVEGTSNPNLYWYRQAAGRGLQLLFYSVGIGQISSEVPQNLSASRPQDRQFILSSKKLLLSDSGFYLCAWSTEMTGTRYYNEQFFGPGTRLTVL.

This clonotype came up a few times. The chain joins TRBV29-1 to TRBJ2-1, with D perhaps matching TRBD1 (5 bases). The V gene's germline CDR1 is SQVTM and CDR2 ANQGSEA. The V end was cut by 6 bases, the J end by 2 bases, with 11 bases between. This CDR3 is 13 amino acids long. CDR3 residues: CSVKSGTYNEQFF. In DNA, the CDR3 is TGCAGCGTCAAGTCAGGGACCTACAATGAGCAGTTCTTC.

V and J are TRBV25-1 and TRBJ2-5; 8 nucleotides line up with TRBD2. The germline CDR1 and CDR2 sequences are MGHDK and SYGVNS. J was trimmed by 5 bases and V by 3 bases; bases with no gene match: 8. This CDR3 comprises 15 residues. Written as DNA, the CDR3 is TGTGCCAGCAGTGACCCAGCGGGAGTGCTGGAGACCCAGTACTTC. This encodes CASSDPAGVLETQYF.

This clonotype was counted between two and nine times. V and J are TRBV20-1 and TRBJ2-7; 8 nucleotides agree with TRBD1. The J segment lost 2 bases and the V segment lost 5 bases, leaving 8 bases of the junction unmatched. The CDR3 is 14 amino acids. CDR1 is DFQATT, CDR2 SNEGSKA, per germline (reference sequence). DNA for the CDR3: TGCAGTGCTCCCCAGGGGGCGGGCGCCTACGAGCAGTACTTC. Amino acids: CSAPQGAGAYEQYF.

The chain combines TRBV9 with TRBJ2-2, with 8 bases matching TRBD1. Germline assignment: CDR1 SGDLS and CDR2 YYNGEE. CDR3 length equals 16 residues. Trimming at V came to 4 bases and at J to 3 bases, leaving 8 bases not matched to a gene. The CDR3 loop reads CASSRTGRQDTGELFF. Written as DNA, the CDR3 is TGTGCCAGCAGCAGGACAGGGAGACAAGACACCGGGGAGCTGTTTTTT.

This clonotype appeared a few times. The chain recombines TRBV12-3 or TRBV12-4 with TRBJ1-5; the D is unclear. V lost 2 bases and J 5 bases, leaving 13 bases between the germline ends. The CDR3 covers 15 residues. CDR3 coding DNA: TGTGCCAGCAGTTTACCTCGGAGCCCCGATCAGCCCCAGCATTTT. Residues: CASSLPRSPDQPQHF.

As to this clonotype: This could be a read error, since a much larger clone is one nucleotide away. This sequence joins TRBV2 and TRBJ2-1; D remains ambiguous. This CDR3 region has 12 residues. Between the trimmed V and J ends, which lost 6 bases and 10 bases, there was a span of 13 bases. Germline V gene sequence: CDR1 SNHLY, CDR2 FYNNEI. The CDR3, as DNA: TGTGCCAGCAGATTGAGCTCCTACGAGCAGTTCTTC. It yields the protein CASRLSSYEQFF.

The chain combines TRBV12-3 or TRBV12-4 with TRBJ2-1; TRBD1 matches 9 bases. The length of the CDR3 is 15 residues. After removal of 5 bases from V and 9 bases from J, the junction contained 11 bases not matched to a gene. CDR3 nucleotide sequence: TGTGCCAGCAGTCAATCCGGGACAGGGAGAAGTGAGCAGTTCTTC. Translation: CASSQSGTGRSEQFF.

The J gene is TRBJ2-3, the V gene TRBV15; a possible D gene is TRBD1 (6 bases). Germline V lookup: CDR1 LNHNV, CDR2 YYDKDF (reference sequence). The length of the CDR3 is 16 residues. V was shortened by 0 bases and J by 4 bases, with 14 bases between the two germline ends. CDR3 DNA sequence: TGTGCCACCAGCAGAGATCTGGGGGCCGCCGCAGATACGCAGTATTTT. Translated, it gives CATSRDLGAAADTQYF.

This chain connects TRBV2 to TRBJ2-4; 9 bases line up with TRBD1. The J call may be wrong; the DNA end is better matched by TRBJ2-7. The CDR3 consists of 15 residues. Germline CDR1 SNHLY, CDR2 FYNNEI. In DNA form, the CDR3 reads TGTGCCAGCAGTAACAGGGGGCTTCCCACCTACGAGCAGTACTTC. Translating gives CASSNRGLPTYEQYF.

This clonotype was counted a single time. The chain employs TRBV27 and TRBJ2-1; D possibly corresponds to TRBD1 (5 bases). V lost 3 bases and J 5 bases, leaving 11 bases between the germline ends. Looked up from germline, CDR1 is MNHEY and CDR2 is SMNVEV (reference sequence). The CDR3 runs 14 residues. The chain's CDR3 is CASSLGQKNNEQFF. Here the CDR3 DNA reads TGTGCCAGCAGTTTGGGGCAGAAGAACAATGAGCAGTTCTTC.

The chain employs TRBV4-3 and TRBJ2-7; D not resolved. Looked up from germline, CDR1 is LGHNA and CDR2 is YSLEER. The CDR3 is made up of 12 amino acids. V was clipped by 1 base and J by 9 bases, with 10 bases between them. Here the CDR3 DNA reads TGCGCCAGCAGCCAAGTTAGTGACTGGCAGTACTTC. Amino acid sequence: CASSQVSDWQYF.

There are many counts of this clonotype. V and J are TRBV7-2 and TRBJ2-7; TRBD2 aligns across 7 bases. The germline V gene has CDR1 SGHTA and CDR2 FQGNSA. This CDR3 has 15 amino acids. V shed 5 bases and J 1 base; nucleotides not matched to a gene: 8. CDR3 bases: TGTGCCAGCAGCCCCGTACAAGCGGGATCCTACGAGCAGTACTTC. This sequence encodes CASSPVQAGSYEQYF. Looking up the rest from reference TRBV7-2 and TRBJ2-7 gives the full variable domain: GAGVSQSPSNKVTEKGKDVELRCDPISGHTALYWYRQSLGQGLEFLIYFQGNSAPDKSGLPSDRFSAERTGGSVSTLTIQRTQQEDSAVYLCASSPVQAGSYEQYFGPGTRLTVT.

Comments on this clonotype: One end of the junction does not line up with germline, which may come from a read error. The gene calls are TRBV12-3 or TRBV12-4 and TRBJ2-7; D call uncertain. The CDR3 length is 13 residues. Written as DNA, the CDR3 is TGTGCCAACAGTTCCCTCCACAGCTACGAGCAGTACTTC. Residues: CANSSLHSYEQYF.

This clonotype came up a few times. The V and J genes are TRBV29-1 and TRBJ2-1; D gene uncertain. Trimming cost V 6 bases and J 6 bases, with 15 bases left between them. Germline CDR1 SQVTM, CDR2 ANQGSEA. CDR3 length: 13 residues. The CDR3 loop reads CSVLPVGSNEQFF. The CDR3 nucleotides read TGCAGCGTCCTCCCTGTTGGCTCCAATGAGCAGTTCTTC.

This clonotype was picked up one time. The genes are TRBV6-2 or TRBV6-3 and TRBJ2-1; D not certain. The J call is in doubt because the DNA end fits TRBJ2-7 better. The CDR3 sequence is 13 residues long. Germline CDR1 is MNHEY and CDR2 is SVGEGT. Here the CDR3 reads CASSTDQYNEQYF. CDR3 in DNA: TGTGCCAGCAGCACGGACCAGTACAATGAGCAGTACTTC.

V usage is TRBV6-1 and J usage is TRBJ1-2; D ambiguous. Germline V CDR1 and CDR2: MNHNS, SASEGT. The V end lost 5 bases, the J end lost 5 bases, and 24 bases lay between the germline ends. The CDR3 length is 17 residues. The CDR3 sequence is CASSQTRASGIGYGYTF. The CDR3 DNA sequence: TGTGCCAGCAGTCAAACAAGGGCCTCGGGAATAGGGTATGGCTACACCTTC.

The rearrangement links TRBV15 to TRBJ2-1, with D perhaps TRBD1 (6 bases). Germline CDR1 is LNHNV and CDR2 is YYDKDF (reference sequence). The CDR3 consists of 14 residues. Trimming took 4 bases from V and 7 from J, leaving 14 bases between them. The CDR3 DNA follows: TGTGCCACCAGCATTGGGACATACGTTAATGAGCAGTTCTTC. Its protein product is CATSIGTYVNEQFF.

The CDR3 nucleotides are TGTGCATCTGGGGGGCCAAACTATGGCTACACCTTC. It codes for CASGGPNYGYTF. This sequence joins TRBV28 and TRBJ1-2, with D possibly being TRBD1 (6 bases). The length of the CDR3 is 12 residues. Germline CDR1 MDHEN, CDR2 SYDVKM.

Regarding this clonotype: Its ends do not fully match the called genes, so a read error is possible. J is TRBJ2-1 and V is TRBV20-1; 8 bases map to TRBD1. CDR1 and CDR2 from the germline V gene are DFQATT and SNEGSKA (reference sequence). The CDR3 contains 14 residues. CDR3 coding DNA: TGCAGTGCTACGGACAGGGACTCCTACAATGAGCGGTTCTTC. This encodes CSATDRDSYNERFF.